This T cell receptor beta chain was observed in a study of blood T cells in healthy people across ages. Primers used in a second PCR of about 6 to 11 cycles were a sample-barcoded 5' primer and a J-beta primer mix. Each cDNA molecule was tagged by a template-switch adaptor with 12 random nucleotides. Per-sample output comprised a minimum of 2.5 million paired-end reads containing CDR3. TCRdb passed the 5' RACE reads through MiXCR, listing each CDR3 protein once. This sample carries about 1.1 million distinct CDR3 sequences, 30% to 40% of them seen once, and the ten largest clones take over 10%. CDR1 and CDR2 (germline): DFQATT, SNEGSKA (reference sequence). The germline V and J ends were trimmed by 6 bases and 0 bases, with 12 bases remaining between them. The CDR3 loop spans 13 amino acids. Study-wide findings and caveats: Any conclusive comparison of naive versus antigen-experienced cells was prevented by using unsorted PBMCs. Estimated diversity, derived from one million T cells, was regarded as an underestimate.

As regards this clonotype: What it binds is not known.

V is TRBV20-1 and J is TRBJ2-7; D might be TRBD1 or TRBD2, each matching 5 bases. Input material: blood. This clonotype was sampled from a man aged 18 to 35 in good health. The CDR3 loop is CSAKTGTSYEQYF. As DNA, the CDR3 is TGCAGTGCAAAGACGGGGACCTCCTACGAGCAGTACTTC.